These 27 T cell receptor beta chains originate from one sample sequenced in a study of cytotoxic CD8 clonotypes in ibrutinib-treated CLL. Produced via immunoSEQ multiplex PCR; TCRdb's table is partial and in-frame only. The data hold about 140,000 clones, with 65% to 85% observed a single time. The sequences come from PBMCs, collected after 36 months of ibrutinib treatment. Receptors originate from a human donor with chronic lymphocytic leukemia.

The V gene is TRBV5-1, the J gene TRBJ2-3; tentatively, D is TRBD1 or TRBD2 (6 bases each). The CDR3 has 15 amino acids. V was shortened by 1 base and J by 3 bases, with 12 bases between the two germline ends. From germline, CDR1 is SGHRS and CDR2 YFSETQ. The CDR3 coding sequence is TGCGCCAGCAGCTTGTTGGGGGGCAGAACAGATACGCAGTATTTT. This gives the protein CASSLLGGRTDTQYF.

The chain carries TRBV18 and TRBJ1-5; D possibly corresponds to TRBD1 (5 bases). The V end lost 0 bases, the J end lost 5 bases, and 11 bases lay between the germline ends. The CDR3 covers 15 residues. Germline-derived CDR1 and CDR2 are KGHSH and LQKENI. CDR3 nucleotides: TGTGCCAGCTCACCACCCCCAGGGAGTGATCAGCCCCAGCATTTT. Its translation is CASSPPPGSDQPQHF.

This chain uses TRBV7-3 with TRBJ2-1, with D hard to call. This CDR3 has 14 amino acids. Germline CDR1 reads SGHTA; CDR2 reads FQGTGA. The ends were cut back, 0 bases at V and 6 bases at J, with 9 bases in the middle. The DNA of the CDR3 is TGTGCCAGCAGCTTAACCGGACGGGTCAATGAGCAGTTCTTC. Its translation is CASSLTGRVNEQFF.

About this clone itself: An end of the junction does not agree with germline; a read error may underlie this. The CDR3 loop is CASSWGQPRRYEQYF. CDR3 coding DNA: TGCGCCAGCAGCTGGGGACAGCCGCGTAGGTACGAGCAGTACTTC. The rearrangement links TRBV5-4 to TRBJ2-7, with 7 bases matching TRBD1. Germline V lookup: CDR1 SGHNT, CDR2 YYREEE (reference sequence). The CDR3 totals 15 residues.

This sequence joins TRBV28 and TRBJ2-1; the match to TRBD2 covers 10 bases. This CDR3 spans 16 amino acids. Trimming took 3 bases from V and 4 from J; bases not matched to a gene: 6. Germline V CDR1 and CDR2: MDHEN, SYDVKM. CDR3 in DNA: TGTGCCAGCAGTTTGGCCAGCGGGGGGGGTTACAATGAGCAGTTCTTC. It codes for CASSLASGGGYNEQFF.

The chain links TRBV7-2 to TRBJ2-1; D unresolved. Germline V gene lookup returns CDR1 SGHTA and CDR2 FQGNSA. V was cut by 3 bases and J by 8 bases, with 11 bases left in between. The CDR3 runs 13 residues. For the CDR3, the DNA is TGTGCCAGCAGCTTCTATAGTGGGTATGAGCAGTTCTTC. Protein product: CASSFYSGYEQFF. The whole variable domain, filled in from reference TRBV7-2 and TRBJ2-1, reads GAGVSQSPSNKVTEKGKDVELRCDPISGHTALYWYRQSLGQGLEFLIYFQGNSAPDKSGLPSDRFSAERTGGSVSTLTIQRTQQEDSAVYLCASSFYSGYEQFFGPGTRLTVL.

In DNA, the CDR3 is TGCGCCAGCAGCTTGGAAGTGAGGGGGGGTAATGAAAAACTGTTTTTT. It yields the protein CASSLEVRGGNEKLFF. This rearrangement joins TRBV5-1 to TRBJ1-4; the D gene is possibly TRBD1 (6 bases). V dropped 0 bases and J dropped 4 bases, with 13 bases sitting between them. The CDR3 is made up of 16 amino acids. Germline V gives CDR1 SGHRS, CDR2 YFSETQ.

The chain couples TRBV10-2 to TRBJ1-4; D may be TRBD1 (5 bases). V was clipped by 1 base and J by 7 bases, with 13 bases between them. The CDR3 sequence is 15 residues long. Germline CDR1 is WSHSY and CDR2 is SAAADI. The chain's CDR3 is CASSEFQGMGEKLFF. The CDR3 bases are TGCGCCAGCAGTGAGTTTCAGGGCATGGGTGAAAAACTGTTTTTT.

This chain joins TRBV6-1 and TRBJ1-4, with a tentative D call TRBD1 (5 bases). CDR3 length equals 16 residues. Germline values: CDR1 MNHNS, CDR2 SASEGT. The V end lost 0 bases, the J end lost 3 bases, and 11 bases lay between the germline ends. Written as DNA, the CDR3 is TGTGCCAGCAGTGAAGCGCGGGGGATAGCTAATGAAAAACTGTTTTTT. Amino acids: CASSEARGIANEKLFF.

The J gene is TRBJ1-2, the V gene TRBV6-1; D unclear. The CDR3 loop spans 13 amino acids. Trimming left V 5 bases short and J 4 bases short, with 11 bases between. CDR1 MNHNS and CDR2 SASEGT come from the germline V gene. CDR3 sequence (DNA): TGTGCCAGCAGTTCAAGAGGTGGCTATGGCTACACCTTC. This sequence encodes CASSSRGGYGYTF.

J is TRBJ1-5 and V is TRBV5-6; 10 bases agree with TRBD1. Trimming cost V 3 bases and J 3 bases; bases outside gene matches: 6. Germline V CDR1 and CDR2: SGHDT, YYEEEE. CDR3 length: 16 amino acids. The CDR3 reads CASSSRDRGNNQPQHF. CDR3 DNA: TGTGCCAGCAGCTCTCGGGACAGGGGAAACAATCAGCCCCAGCATTTT.

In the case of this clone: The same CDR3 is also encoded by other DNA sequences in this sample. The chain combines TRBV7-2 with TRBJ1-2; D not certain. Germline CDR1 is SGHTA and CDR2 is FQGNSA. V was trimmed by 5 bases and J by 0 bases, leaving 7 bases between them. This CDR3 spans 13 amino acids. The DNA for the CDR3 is TGTGCCAGCAGCCGAAGGGCTAACTATGGCTACACCTTC. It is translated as CASSRRANYGYTF. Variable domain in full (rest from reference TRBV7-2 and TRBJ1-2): GAGVSQSPSNKVTEKGKDVELRCDPISGHTALYWYRQSLGQGLEFLIYFQGNSAPDKSGLPSDRFSAERTGGSVSTLTIQRTQQEDSAVYLCASSRRANYGYTFGSGTRLTVV.

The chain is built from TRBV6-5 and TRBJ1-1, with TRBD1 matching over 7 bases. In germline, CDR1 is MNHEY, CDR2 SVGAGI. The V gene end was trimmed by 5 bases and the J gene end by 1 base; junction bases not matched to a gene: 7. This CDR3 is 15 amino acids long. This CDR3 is CASSQLGQRNTEAFF. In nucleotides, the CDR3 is TGTGCCAGCAGTCAACTGGGACAGAGGAACACTGAAGCTTTCTTT.

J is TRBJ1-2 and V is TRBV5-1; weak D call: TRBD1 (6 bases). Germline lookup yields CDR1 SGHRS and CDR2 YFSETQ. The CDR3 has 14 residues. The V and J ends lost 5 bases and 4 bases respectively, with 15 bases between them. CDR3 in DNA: TGCGCCAGCAGACCCGGTGGACAGATCTATGGCTACACCTTC. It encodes CASRPGGQIYGYTF.

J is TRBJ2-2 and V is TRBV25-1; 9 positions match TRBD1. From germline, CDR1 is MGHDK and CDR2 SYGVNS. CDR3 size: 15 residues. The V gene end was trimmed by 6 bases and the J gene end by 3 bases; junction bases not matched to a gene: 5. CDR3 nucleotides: TGTGCCAGCAGCACAGGGGGCACCTACACCGGGGAGCTGTTTTTT. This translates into CASSTGGTYTGELFF.

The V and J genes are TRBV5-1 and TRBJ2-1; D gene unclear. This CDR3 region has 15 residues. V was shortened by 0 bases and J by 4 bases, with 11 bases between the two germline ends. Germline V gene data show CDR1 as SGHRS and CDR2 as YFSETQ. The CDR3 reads CASSLADLHYNEQFF. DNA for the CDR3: TGCGCCAGCAGCTTGGCCGACCTCCATTACAATGAGCAGTTCTTC. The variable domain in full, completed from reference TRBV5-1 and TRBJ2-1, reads KAGVTQTPRYLIKTRGQQVTLSCSPISGHRSVSWYQQTPGQGLQFLFEYFSETQRNKGNFPGRFSGRQFSNSRSEMNVSTLELGDSALYLCASSLADLHYNEQFFGPGTRLTVL.

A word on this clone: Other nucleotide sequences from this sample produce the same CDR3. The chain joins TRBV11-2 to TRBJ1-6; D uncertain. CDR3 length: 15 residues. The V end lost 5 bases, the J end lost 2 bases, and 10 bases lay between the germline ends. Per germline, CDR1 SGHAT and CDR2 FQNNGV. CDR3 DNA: TGTGCCAGCAGCCTAGGTCAAACCTATAATTCACCCCTCCACTTT. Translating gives CASSLGQTYNSPLHF.

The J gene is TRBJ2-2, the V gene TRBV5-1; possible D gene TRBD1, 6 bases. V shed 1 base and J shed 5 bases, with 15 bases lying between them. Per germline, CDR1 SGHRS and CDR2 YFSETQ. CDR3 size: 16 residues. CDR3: CASSLQLQGSTGELFF. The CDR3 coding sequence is TGCGCCAGCAGCTTGCAGCTACAGGGTAGTACCGGGGAGCTGTTTTTT. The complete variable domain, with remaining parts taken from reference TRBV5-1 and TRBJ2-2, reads KAGVTQTPRYLIKTRGQQVTLSCSPISGHRSVSWYQQTPGQGLQFLFEYFSETQRNKGNFPGRFSGRQFSNSRSEMNVSTLELGDSALYLCASSLQLQGSTGELFFGEGSRLTVL.

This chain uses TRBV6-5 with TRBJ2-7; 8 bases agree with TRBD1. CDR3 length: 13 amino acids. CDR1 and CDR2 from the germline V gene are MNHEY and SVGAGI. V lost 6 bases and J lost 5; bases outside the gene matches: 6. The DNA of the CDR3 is TGTGCCAGCAGGAGGGACAGGTTGGACGAGCAGTACTTC. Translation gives CASRRDRLDEQYF.

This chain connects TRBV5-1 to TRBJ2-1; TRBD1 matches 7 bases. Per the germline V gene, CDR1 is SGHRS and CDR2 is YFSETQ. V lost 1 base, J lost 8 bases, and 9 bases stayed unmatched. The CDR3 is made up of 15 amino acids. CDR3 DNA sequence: TGCGCCAGCAGCTTGTTTGGACAGGAGAGCGATGAGCAGTTCTTC. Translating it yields CASSLFGQESDEQFF.

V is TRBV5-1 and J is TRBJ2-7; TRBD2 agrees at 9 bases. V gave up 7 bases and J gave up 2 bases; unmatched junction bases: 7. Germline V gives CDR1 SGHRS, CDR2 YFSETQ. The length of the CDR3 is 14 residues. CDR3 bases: TGCGCCAGCGGTAGGACTAGCGAGGCCTACGAGCAGTACTTC. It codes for CASGRTSEAYEQYF.

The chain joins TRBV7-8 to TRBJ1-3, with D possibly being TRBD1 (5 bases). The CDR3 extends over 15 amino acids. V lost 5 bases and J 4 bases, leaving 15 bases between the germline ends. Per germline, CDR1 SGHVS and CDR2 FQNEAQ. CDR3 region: CASSLRGNGGNTIYF. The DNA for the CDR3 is TGTGCCAGCAGCCTTAGGGGAAATGGGGGAAACACCATATATTTT. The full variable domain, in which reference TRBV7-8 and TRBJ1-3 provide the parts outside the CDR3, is GAGVSQSPRYKVAKRGQDVALRCDPISGHVSLFWYQQALGQGPEFLTYFQNEAQLDKSGLPSDRFFAERPEGSVSTLKIQRTQQEDSAVYLCASSLRGNGGNTIYFGEGSWLTVV.

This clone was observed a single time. The DNA for the CDR3 is TGTGCCAGCAGATACGGAAGCTCCTATAATTCACCCCTCCACTTT. This encodes CASRYGSSYNSPLHF. The J gene is TRBJ1-6, the V gene TRBV19, with unresolved D. In germline, CDR1 is LNHDA, CDR2 SQIVND (reference sequence). This CDR3 region has 15 residues. The ends were cut back, 9 bases at V and 0 bases at J, with 12 bases in the middle.

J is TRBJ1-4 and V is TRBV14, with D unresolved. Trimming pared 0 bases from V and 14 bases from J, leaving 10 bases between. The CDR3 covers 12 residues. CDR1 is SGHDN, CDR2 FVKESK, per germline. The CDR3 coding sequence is TGTGCCAGCAGCCAAGATAGCGTAACTCTGTTTTTT. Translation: CASSQDSVTLFF.

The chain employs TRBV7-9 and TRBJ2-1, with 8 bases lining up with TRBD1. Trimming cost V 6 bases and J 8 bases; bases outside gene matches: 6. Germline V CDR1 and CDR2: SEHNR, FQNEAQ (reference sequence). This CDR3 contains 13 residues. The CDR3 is CASSRAGGYEQFF. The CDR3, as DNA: TGTGCCAGCAGTCGCGCAGGGGGCTATGAGCAGTTCTTC.

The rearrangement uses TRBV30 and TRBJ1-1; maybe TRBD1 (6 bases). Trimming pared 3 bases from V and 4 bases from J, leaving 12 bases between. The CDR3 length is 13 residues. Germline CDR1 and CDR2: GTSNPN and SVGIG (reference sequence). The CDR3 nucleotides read TGTGCCTGGAGGAGGGGGTTGAGCACTGAAGCTTTCTTT. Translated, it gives CAWRRGLSTEAFF.

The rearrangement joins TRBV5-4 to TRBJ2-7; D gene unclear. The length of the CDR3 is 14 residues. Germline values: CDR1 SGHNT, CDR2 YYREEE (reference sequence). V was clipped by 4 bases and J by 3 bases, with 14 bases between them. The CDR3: CASSNTPRNYEQYF. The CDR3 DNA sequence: TGTGCCAGCAGCAATACACCTAGAAACTACGAGCAGTACTTC.